This entry describes one T cell receptor (beta chain). The CDR3 loop spans 15 amino acids. The entry originates in a study of blood T cell repertoires in COVID-19. Study summary: Acute and convalescent COVID-19 specimens originated in the United States, Italy and Spain. PBMCs, B-cell-depleted T cells, or T cells were the source of the cDNA or gDNA that made up the material.

Per the original data handling: Amplified reference gene primers provided the basis for estimating nucleated cell counts. Produced via immunoSEQ multiplex PCR; TCRdb's table is partial and in-frame only. The V and J calls and the clone size are those of that table, but D and trimming were determined from the DNA. The data contain 150,000 to 200,000 clones, about 80% of them singletons. Sequenced input: peripheral blood. This chain links TRBV21-1 with TRBJ1-1. TRBV21-1 is designated a pseudogene. The receptor was isolated from a human donor with acute or convalescent COVID-19. The donor label of this sample is uncertain. CDR3 loop: CASSKGRGEGPEAFF. The DNA of the CDR3 is TGTGCCAGCAGCAAAGGAAGGGGGGAGGGACCTGAAGCTTTCTTT.